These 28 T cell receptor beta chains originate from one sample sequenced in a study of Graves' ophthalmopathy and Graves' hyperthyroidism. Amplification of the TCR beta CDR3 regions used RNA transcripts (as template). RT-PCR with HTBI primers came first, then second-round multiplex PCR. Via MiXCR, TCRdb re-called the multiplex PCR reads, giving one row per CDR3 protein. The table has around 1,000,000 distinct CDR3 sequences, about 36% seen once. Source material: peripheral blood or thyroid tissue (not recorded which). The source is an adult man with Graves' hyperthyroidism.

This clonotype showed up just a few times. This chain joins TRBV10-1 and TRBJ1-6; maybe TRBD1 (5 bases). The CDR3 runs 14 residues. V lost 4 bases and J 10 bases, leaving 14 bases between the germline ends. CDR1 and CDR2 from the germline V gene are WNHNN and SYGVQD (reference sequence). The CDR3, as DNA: TGCGCCAGCAGTGGGGGGTCCATAGGATCACCCCTCCACTTT. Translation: CASSGGSIGSPLHF.

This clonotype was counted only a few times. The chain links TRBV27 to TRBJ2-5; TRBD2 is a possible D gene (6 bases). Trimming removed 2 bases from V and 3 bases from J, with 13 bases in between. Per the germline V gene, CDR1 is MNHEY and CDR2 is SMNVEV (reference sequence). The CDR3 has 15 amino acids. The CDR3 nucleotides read TGTGCCAGCAGTTTAGGGGGACGGAGGGAAGAGACCCAGTACTTC. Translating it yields CASSLGGRREETQYF.

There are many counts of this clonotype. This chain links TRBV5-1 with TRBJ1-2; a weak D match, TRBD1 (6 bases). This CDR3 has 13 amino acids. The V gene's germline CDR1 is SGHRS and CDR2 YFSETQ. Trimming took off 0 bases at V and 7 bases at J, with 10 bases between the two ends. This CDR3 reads CASSLEQGGGYTF. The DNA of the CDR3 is TGCGCCAGCAGCTTGGAACAGGGTGGTGGCTACACCTTC.

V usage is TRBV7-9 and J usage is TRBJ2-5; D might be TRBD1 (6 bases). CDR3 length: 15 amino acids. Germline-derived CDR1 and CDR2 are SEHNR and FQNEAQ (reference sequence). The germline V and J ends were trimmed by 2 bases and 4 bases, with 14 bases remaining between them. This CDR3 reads CASSLTGTRGETQYF. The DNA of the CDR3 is TGTGCCAGCAGCTTAACCGGGACAAGGGGAGAGACCCAGTACTTC.

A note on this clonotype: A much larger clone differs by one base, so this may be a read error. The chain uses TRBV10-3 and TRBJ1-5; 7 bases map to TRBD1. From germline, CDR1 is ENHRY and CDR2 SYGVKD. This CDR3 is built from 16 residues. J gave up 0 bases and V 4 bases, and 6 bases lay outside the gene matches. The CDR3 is CAISAGDSYSNQPQHF. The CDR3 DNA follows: TGTGCCATCAGTGCCGGGGACAGTTATAGCAATCAGCCCCAGCATTTT.

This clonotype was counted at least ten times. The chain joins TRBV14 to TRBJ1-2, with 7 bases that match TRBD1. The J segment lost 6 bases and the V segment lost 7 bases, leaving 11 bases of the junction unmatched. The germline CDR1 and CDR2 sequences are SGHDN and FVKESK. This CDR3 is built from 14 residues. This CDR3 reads CASKKQGKEDGYTF. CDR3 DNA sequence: TGTGCCAGCAAGAAACAGGGGAAAGAGGATGGCTACACCTTC. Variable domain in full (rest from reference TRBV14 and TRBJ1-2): EAGVTQFPSHSVIEKGQTVTLRCDPISGHDNLYWYRRVMGKEIKFLLHFVKESKQDESGMPNNRFLAERTGGTYSTLKVQPAELEDSGVYFCASKKQGKEDGYTFGSGTRLTVV.

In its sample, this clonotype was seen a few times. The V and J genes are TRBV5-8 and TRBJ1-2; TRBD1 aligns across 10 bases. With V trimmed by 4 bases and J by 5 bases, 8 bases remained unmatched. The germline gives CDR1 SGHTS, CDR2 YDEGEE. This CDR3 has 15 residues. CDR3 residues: CASSPGTGAIYGYTF. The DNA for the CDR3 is TGTGCCAGCAGCCCCGGGACAGGGGCAATTTATGGCTACACCTTC.

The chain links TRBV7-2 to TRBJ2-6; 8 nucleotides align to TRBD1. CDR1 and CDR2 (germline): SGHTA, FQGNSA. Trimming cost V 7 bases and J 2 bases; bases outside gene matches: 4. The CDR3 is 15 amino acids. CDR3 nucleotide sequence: TGTGCCAGCATACGGACAGGGCCTGGGGCCAACGTCCTGACTTTC. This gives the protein CASIRTGPGANVLTF.

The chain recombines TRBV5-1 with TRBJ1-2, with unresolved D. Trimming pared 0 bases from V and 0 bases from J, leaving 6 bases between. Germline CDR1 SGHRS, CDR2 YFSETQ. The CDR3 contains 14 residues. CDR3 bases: TGCGCCAGCAGCTTGGAATCTCCTAACTATGGCTACACCTTC. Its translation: CASSLESPNYGYTF.

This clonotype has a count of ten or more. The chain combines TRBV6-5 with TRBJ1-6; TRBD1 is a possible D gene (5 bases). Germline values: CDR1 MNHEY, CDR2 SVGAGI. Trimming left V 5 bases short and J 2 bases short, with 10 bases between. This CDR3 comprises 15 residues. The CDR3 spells CASSPGTAYNSPLHF. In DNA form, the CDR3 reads TGTGCCAGCAGTCCCGGGACGGCCTATAATTCACCCCTCCACTTT.

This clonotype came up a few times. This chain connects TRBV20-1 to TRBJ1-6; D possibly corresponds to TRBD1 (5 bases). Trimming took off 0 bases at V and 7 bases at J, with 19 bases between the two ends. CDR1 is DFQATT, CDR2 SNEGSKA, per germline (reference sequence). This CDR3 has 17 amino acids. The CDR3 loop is CSARDHRRGGRNSPLHF. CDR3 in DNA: TGCAGTGCTAGAGACCATAGAAGGGGTGGGCGGAATTCACCCCTCCACTTT.

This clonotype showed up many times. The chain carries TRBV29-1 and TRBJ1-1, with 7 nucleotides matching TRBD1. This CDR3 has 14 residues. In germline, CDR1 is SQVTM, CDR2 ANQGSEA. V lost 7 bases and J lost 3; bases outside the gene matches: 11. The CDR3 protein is CSAKTGNGYTEAFF. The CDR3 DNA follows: TGCAGCGCAAAGACAGGGAATGGTTACACTGAAGCTTTCTTT.

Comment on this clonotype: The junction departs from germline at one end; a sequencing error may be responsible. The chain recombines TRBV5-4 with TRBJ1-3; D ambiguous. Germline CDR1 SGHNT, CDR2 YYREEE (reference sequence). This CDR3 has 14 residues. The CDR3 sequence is CASSLDSSGSTIYF. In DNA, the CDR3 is TGTGCCAGCAGCTTGGACAGCTCTGGAAGCACCATATATTTT.

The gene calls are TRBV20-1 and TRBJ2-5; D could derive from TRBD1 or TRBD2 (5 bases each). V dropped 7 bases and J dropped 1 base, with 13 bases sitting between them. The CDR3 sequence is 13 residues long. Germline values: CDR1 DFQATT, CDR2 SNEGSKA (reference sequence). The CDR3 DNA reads TGCAGTGTTAGCCCGGGGACCCAAGAGACCCAGTACTTC. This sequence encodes CSVSPGTQETQYF.

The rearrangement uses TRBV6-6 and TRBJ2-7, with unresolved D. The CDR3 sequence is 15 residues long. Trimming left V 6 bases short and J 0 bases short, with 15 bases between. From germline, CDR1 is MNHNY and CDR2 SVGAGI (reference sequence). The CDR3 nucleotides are TGTGCCAGCAGACTCAGAGAAGACGGCTCCTACGAGCAGTACTTC. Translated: CASRLREDGSYEQYF.

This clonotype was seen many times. The CDR3 loop reads CSVENFEEAFF. CDR3 bases: TGCAGCGTTGAAAATTTCGAGGAAGCTTTCTTT. The chain carries TRBV29-1 and TRBJ1-1; no definite D call. With 2 bases removed from V and 8 bases from J, the gap between germline ends came to 9 bases. The CDR3 spans 11 residues. The V gene's germline CDR1 is SQVTM and CDR2 ANQGSEA. The complete variable domain, with remaining parts taken from reference TRBV29-1 and TRBJ1-1, reads SAVISQKPSRDICQRGTSLTIQCQVDSQVTMMFWYRQQPGQSLTLIATANQGSEATYESGFVIDKFPISRPNLTFSTLTVSNMSPEDSSIYLCSVENFEEAFFGQGTRLTVV.

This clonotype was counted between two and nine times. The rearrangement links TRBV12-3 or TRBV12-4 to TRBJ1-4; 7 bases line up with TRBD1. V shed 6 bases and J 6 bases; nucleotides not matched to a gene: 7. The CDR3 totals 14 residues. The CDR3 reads CASSRDRNYEKLFF. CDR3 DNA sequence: TGTGCCAGCAGCCGGGACAGAAATTATGAAAAACTGTTTTTT.

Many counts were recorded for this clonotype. The CDR3, as DNA: TGTGCCAGTACCCTCAGGGGACTAATTGGGACCCAGTACTTC. Amino acid sequence: CASTLRGLIGTQYF. This chain links TRBV19 with TRBJ2-5; the D gene is possibly TRBD2 (7 bases). Germline lookup yields CDR1 LNHDA and CDR2 SQIVND (reference sequence). The CDR3 sequence is 14 residues long. Trimming took off 7 bases at V and 7 bases at J, with 19 bases between the two ends.

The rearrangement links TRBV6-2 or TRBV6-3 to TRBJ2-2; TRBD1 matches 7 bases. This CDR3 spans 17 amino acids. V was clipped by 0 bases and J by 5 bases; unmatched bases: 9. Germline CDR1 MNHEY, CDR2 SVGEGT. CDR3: CASSYSLNQGETGELFF. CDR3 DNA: TGTGCCAGCAGTTACTCGCTTAACCAGGGGGAAACCGGGGAGCTGTTTTTT.

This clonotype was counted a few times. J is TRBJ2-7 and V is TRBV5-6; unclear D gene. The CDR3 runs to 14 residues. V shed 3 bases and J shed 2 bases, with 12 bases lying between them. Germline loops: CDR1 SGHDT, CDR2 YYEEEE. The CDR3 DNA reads TGTGCCAGCAGCTCCGAGAACTCAGCCTACGAGCAGTACTTC. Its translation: CASSSENSAYEQYF.

The CDR3 bases are TGCAGCGTTGATAGGGGATCCGGTGGGAGGAATGGCTACACCTTC. Translating it yields CSVDRGSGGRNGYTF. The chain recombines TRBV29-1 with TRBJ1-2; D is possibly TRBD1 (5 bases). The V gene's germline CDR1 is SQVTM and CDR2 ANQGSEA. Trimming left V 3 bases short and J 6 bases short, with 20 bases between. The CDR3 totals 15 residues.

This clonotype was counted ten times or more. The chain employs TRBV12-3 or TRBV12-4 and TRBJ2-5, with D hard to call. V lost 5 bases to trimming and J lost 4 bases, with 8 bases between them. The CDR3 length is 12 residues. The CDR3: CASSPRTETQYF. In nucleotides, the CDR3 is TGTGCCAGCAGTCCCCGGACAGAGACCCAGTACTTC.

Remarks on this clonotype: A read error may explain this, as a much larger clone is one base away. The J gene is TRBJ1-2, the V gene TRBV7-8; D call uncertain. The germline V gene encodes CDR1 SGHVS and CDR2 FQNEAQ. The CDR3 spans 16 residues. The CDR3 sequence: CASSLNALASNYGNTF. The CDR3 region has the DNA TGTGCCAGCAGCTTAAACGCGTTGGCTTCTAACTATGGCAACACCTTC.

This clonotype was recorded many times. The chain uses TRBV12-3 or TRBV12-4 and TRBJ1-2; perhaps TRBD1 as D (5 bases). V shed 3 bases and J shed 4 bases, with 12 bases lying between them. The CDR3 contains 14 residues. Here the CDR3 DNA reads TGTGCCAGCAGTTTGATGGGGACCTCCTATGGCTACACCTTC. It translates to CASSLMGTSYGYTF.

In DNA, the CDR3 is TGTGCCAGCAGAGAACAGGGGGCGCTTATGTCACCCCTCCACTTT. It encodes CASREQGALMSPLHF. This sequence joins TRBV2 and TRBJ1-6, with 9 bases aligning to TRBD1. Germline V gene data show CDR1 as SNHLY and CDR2 as FYNNEI. The CDR3 contains 15 residues. The V gene end was trimmed by 6 bases and the J gene end by 10 bases; junction bases not matched to a gene: 10.

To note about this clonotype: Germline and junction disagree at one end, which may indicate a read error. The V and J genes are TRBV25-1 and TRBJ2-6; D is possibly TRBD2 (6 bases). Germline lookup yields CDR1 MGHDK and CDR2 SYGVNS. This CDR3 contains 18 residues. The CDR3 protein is CTSSPTTGVRAGANVLTF. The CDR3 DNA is TGTACCAGCAGTCCGACGACGGGGGTAAGGGCTGGGGCCAACGTCCTGACTTTC. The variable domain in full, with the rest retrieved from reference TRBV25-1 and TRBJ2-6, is EADIYQTPRYLVIGTGKKITLECSQTMGHDKMYWYQQDPGMELHLIHYSYGVNSTEKGDLSSESTVSRIRTEHFPLTLESARPSHTSQYLCTSSPTTGVRAGANVLTFGAGSRLTVL.

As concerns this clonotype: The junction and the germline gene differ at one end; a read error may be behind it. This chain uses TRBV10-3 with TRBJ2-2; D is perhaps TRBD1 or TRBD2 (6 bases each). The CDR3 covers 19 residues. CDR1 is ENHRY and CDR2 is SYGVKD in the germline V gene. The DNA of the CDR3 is TGTGCCAGCAGTTACTCGAGGGCTATCGGGGGCGAGAACACCGGGGAGCTGTTTTTT. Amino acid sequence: CASSYSRAIGGENTGELFF.

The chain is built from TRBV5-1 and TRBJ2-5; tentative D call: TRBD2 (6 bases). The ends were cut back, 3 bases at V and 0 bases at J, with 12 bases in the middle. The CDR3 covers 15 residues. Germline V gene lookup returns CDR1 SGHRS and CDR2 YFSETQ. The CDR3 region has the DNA TGCGCCAGCAGCTGGGTGGCTAGCGACCAAGAGACCCAGTACTTC. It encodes CASSWVASDQETQYF.